A selection of T cell receptor beta chains follows, all from one sample in a study of blood T cell repertoires in COVID-19. The data were produced by immunoSEQ multiplex PCR, yet TCRdb's version contains in-frame clones alone and is incomplete. The data hold about 89,000 clones, with less than 80% observed a single time. Sequenced input: peripheral blood. All receptors come from a woman aged 80 or over with acute or convalescent COVID-19. Each CDR3 is given with its conserved first and last residue. The D gene is left open where the match is weak. Some rows mark clone size as missing; the rest say once, few, many or name a class of expanded clone.

J gene,D gene,clone size,V gene,CDR3 protein,CDR3 DNA
TRBJ1-1,TRBD1,NA,TRBV6-6,CASSYYTGGAHTEAFF,TGTGCCAGCAGTTACTACACAGGGGGGGCGCACACTGAAGCTTTCTTT
TRBJ1-6,TRBD1,NA,TRBV5-8,CASSFGTDNSPLHF,TGTGCCAGCAGCTTCGGGACAGATAATTCACCCCTCCACTTT
TRBJ1-2,NA,NA,TRBV18,CASSPRDFSYGYTF,TGTGCCAGCTCACCACGGGACTTCTCATATGGCTACACCTTC
TRBJ2-3,TRBD2,NA,TRBV5-1,CASSLLTSGGGTDTQYF,TGCGCCAGCAGCTTGCTGACTAGCGGGGGGGGGACAGATACGCAGTATTTT
TRBJ1-4,NA,NA,TRBV28,CASSLQTTNEKLFF,TGTGCCAGCAGCCTCCAGACAACTAATGAAAAACTGTTTTTT
TRBJ2-7,NA,NA,TRBV9,CASSVGGELNEQYF,TGTGCCAGCAGCGTAGGAGGAGAATTGAACGAGCAGTACTTC
TRBJ1-2,NA,NA,TRBV6-1,CASSENGGANYGYTF,TGTGCCAGCAGTGAAAACGGGGGAGCTAACTATGGCTACACCTTC
TRBJ1-1,NA,NA,TRBV5-6,CASSWDTLGSTEAFF,TGTGCCAGCAGTTGGGACACTCTGGGGAGCACTGAAGCTTTCTTT
TRBJ2-3,TRBD1,NA,TRBV6-5,CASRRTGPSTDTQYF,TGTGCCAGCAGACGGACAGGGCCGAGCACAGATACGCAGTATTTT
TRBJ1-3,NA,NA,TRBV15,CATSRDAGIAGNTIYF,TGTGCCACCAGCAGAGATGCAGGAATAGCTGGAAACACCATATATTTT
TRBJ1-2,TRBD1,NA,TRBV2,CASSEGAGGYYGYTF,TGTGCCAGCAGTGAAGGGGCAGGGGGCTACTATGGCTACACCTTC
TRBJ1-2,NA,NA,TRBV10-3,CAISSGTRLANYGYTF,TGTGCCATCAGTTCCGGGACAAGACTTGCTAACTATGGCTACACCTTC
TRBJ2-3,TRBD2,NA,TRBV7-9,CASSLEAGPADTQYF,TGTGCCAGCAGCTTAGAAGCGGGGCCGGCAGATACGCAGTATTTT
TRBJ1-2,NA,NA,TRBV11-2,CASSSPGGGVGGYTF,TGTGCCAGCAGCTCCCCCGGGGGAGGGGTAGGTGGCTACACCTTC
TRBJ1-2,NA,NA,TRBV12-3/TRBV12-4,CASSPRGYYGYTF,TGTGCCAGCAGTCCCCGAGGGTACTATGGCTACACCTTC
TRBJ1-2,TRBD1,NA,TRBV7-2,CASSPKNLGQRYGYTF,TGTGCCAGCAGCCCAAAAAATTTGGGACAGCGCTATGGCTACACCTTC
TRBJ1-1,NA,NA,TRBV6-5,CASSYTRQGRSTEAFF,TGTGCCAGCAGTTACACCCGGCAGGGGCGCAGCACTGAAGCTTTCTTT
TRBJ2-7,TRBD1,once,TRBV5-1,CASSRDRGSYEQYF,TGCGCCAGCAGCCGGGACAGAGGCTCCTACGAGCAGTACTTC
TRBJ2-5,NA,once,TRBV30,CAWSVHIQETQYF,TGTGCCTGGAGTGTACACATTCAAGAGACCCAGTACTTC
TRBJ1-1,NA,NA,TRBV11-2,CASSSLGNTEAFF,TGTGCCAGCAGCTCCCTAGGGAACACTGAAGCTTTCTTT
TRBJ2-2,NA,NA,TRBV7-2,CASSFWGGRTGELFF,TGTGCCAGCAGCTTTTGGGGTGGGAGGACCGGGGAGCTGTTTTTT
TRBJ1-1,NA,NA,TRBV7-2,CASSSGSYRTNTEAFF,TGTGCCAGCAGCTCGGGATCTTACCGGACGAACACTGAAGCTTTCTTT
TRBJ1-2,NA,NA,TRBV7-2,CASSLATTGGYTF,TGTGCCAGCAGCTTAGCCACCACGGGAGGCTACACCTTC
TRBJ1-6,NA,NA,TRBV7-8,CASSLAGEANSPLHF,TGTGCCAGCAGCTTAGCCGGGGAGGCCAATTCACCCCTCCACTTT
TRBJ1-2,NA,NA,TRBV6-5,CASSSVRGGYGYTF,TGTGCCAGCAGTTCAGTCAGGGGCGGCTATGGCTACACCTTC
TRBJ1-1,NA,NA,TRBV7-2,CASSQRVGTEAFF,TGTGCCAGCAGCCAACGGGTGGGCACTGAAGCTTTCTTT
TRBJ2-7,NA,NA,TRBV7-2,CASRFLPTGSYEQYF,TGTGCCAGCAGATTTTTGCCCACAGGGTCGTACGAGCAGTACTTC
TRBJ2-5,TRBD2,NA,TRBV9,CASSLDGTSGLRETQYF,TGTGCCAGCAGCCTGGACGGGACTAGCGGGCTTAGAGAGACCCAGTACTTC
TRBJ1-2,NA,once,TRBV18,CASSPPARSYGYTF,TGTGCCAGCTCACCACCGGCCAGAAGCTATGGCTACACCTTC
TRBJ2-7,NA,once,TRBV7-9,CASSAPVGQTYEQYF,TGTGCCAGCAGCGCACCTGTCGGACAGACCTACGAGCAGTACTTC
TRBJ1-1,TRBD1,NA,TRBV7-9,CASSSTGKNTEAFF,TGTGCCAGCAGCTCGACAGGGAAGAACACTGAAGCTTTCTTT
TRBJ2-3,TRBD2,NA,TRBV6-1,CASSEAAGGQSDTQYF,TGTGCCAGCAGTGAAGCGGCGGGGGGGCAATCAGATACGCAGTATTTT
TRBJ1-2,NA,NA,TRBV18,CASSPAVDRYYGYTF,TGTGCCAGCTCACCAGCGGTCGACAGGTACTATGGCTACACCTTC
TRBJ1-1,TRBD1,NA,TRBV24-1,CATSGTGDLTEAFF,TGTGCCACCAGTGGGACAGGGGATTTGACTGAAGCTTTCTTT
TRBJ1-2,NA,few,TRBV3-1/TRBV3-2,CASSRPGAGADYGYTF,TGTGCCAGCAGCCGCCCAGGGGCAGGGGCGGACTATGGCTACACCTTC
TRBJ2-5,TRBD1,NA,TRBV7-9,CASSPPRTGGQETQYF,TGTGCCAGCAGCCCCCCCAGGACAGGGGGCCAAGAGACCCAGTACTTC
TRBJ1-5,NA,NA,TRBV19,CASSPTQGRNQPQHF,TGTGCCAGTAGCCCGACACAGGGCCGGAATCAGCCCCAGCATTTT
TRBJ2-7,NA,NA,TRBV5-1,CASSSGPGQSTYEQYF,TGCGCCAGCAGCTCCGGACCCGGACAGAGCACCTACGAGCAGTACTTC
TRBJ1-1,NA,once,TRBV12-5,CASGLVPGQRNTEAFF,TGTGCTAGTGGTTTGGTACCCGGACAGAGGAACACTGAAGCTTTCTTT
TRBJ1-5,TRBD1,NA,TRBV5-6,CASSFQGAYQPQHF,TGTGCCAGCAGCTTCCAGGGGGCTTATCAGCCCCAGCATTTT
TRBJ2-2,NA,NA,TRBV9,CASSVAGGELFF,TGTGCCAGCAGCGTCGCAGGGGGGGAGCTGTTTTTT
TRBJ2-3,NA,NA,TRBV7-9,CASGLAVSTDTQYF,TGTGCCAGCGGTTTGGCAGTAAGCACAGATACGCAGTATTTT
TRBJ1-1,NA,NA,TRBV5-1,CASSLGGDTEAFF,TGCGCCAGCAGCCTAGGGGGGGACACTGAAGCTTTCTTT
TRBJ1-2,TRBD1,NA,TRBV5-1,CASSLGDRLGYTF,TGCGCCAGCAGCTTGGGGGACAGACTGGGCTACACCTTC
TRBJ2-6,TRBD1,NA,TRBV5-1,CASSSSPGQASGANVLTF,TGCGCCAGCAGCTCTTCACCGGGACAGGCCTCTGGGGCCAACGTCCTGACTTTC
TRBJ1-3,NA,NA,TRBV9,CASSVNSGFSGNTIYF,TGTGCCAGCAGCGTAAACTCGGGGTTCTCTGGAAACACCATATATTTT
TRBJ1-2,TRBD1,NA,TRBV7-2,CASSPGFPGQGYGYTF,TGTGCCAGCAGCCCAGGATTCCCGGGACAGGGTTATGGCTACACCTTC
TRBJ1-1,NA,many,TRBV2,CASSRQKSTEAFF,TGTGCCAGCAGCCGACAGAAGAGCACTGAAGCTTTCTTT
TRBJ2-1,TRBD2,NA,TRBV29-1,CSVEKGLAPLNNEQFF,TGCAGCGTTGAAAAGGGACTAGCCCCCCTTAACAATGAGCAGTTCTTC